Shown below are 23 T cell receptor beta chains from a single sample sequenced in a study of cytomegalovirus exposure and HLA in healthy donors. It was with 60 Vbeta and 13 Jbeta primers that the PCR ran. The protocol was immunoSEQ multiplex PCR, while the TCRdb copy is restricted to in-frame clones and leaves out a portion. Seen here are around 170,000 clones, almost 85% observed once, and the top ten hold roughly 0.38%. The sample consisted of PBMCs. The origin of the receptors is a boy aged 2 to 9 in good health and CMV-seronegative.

The V and J genes are TRBV25-1 and TRBJ1-1, with 8 nucleotides matching TRBD1. Per the germline V gene, CDR1 is MGHDK and CDR2 is SYGVNS. The J segment lost 3 bases and the V segment lost 7 bases, leaving 7 bases of the junction unmatched. The CDR3 is 14 amino acids. For the CDR3, the DNA is TGTGCCAGCACCAACAGGGGGGAGGACACTGAAGCTTTCTTT. Its protein product is CASTNRGEDTEAFF.

This rearrangement joins TRBV7-6 to TRBJ2-5, with D possibly being TRBD2 (7 bases). The germline V and J ends were trimmed by 10 bases and 5 bases, with 17 bases remaining between them. The length of the CDR3 is 13 residues. The germline V gene has CDR1 SGHVS and CDR2 FNYEAQ. CDR3: CAITQGGEETQYF. In nucleotides, the CDR3 is TGTGCCATCACTCAAGGGGGGGAGGAGACCCAGTACTTC.

V is TRBV19 and J is TRBJ2-7, with D possibly being TRBD2 (5 bases). The germline V and J ends were trimmed by 8 bases and 6 bases, with 11 bases remaining between them. Germline V gene data show CDR1 as LNHDA and CDR2 as SQIVND (reference sequence). CDR3 length: 11 residues. The CDR3, as DNA: TGTGCCAGTTCGGGCCGGGGCGAGCAGTACTTC. Protein sequence: CASSGRGEQYF.

The rearrangement uses TRBV5-4 and TRBJ1-3, with 7 bases lining up with TRBD1. Germline CDR1 is SGHNT and CDR2 is YYREEE (reference sequence). This CDR3 has 15 amino acids. The junction had 4 bases not matched to a gene; V was cut back by 0 bases and J by 4 bases. Here the CDR3 DNA reads TGTGCCAGCAGCTTGGATGTAGGGGGCGGAAACACCATATATTTT. This encodes CASSLDVGGGNTIYF. The full variable domain, in which reference TRBV5-4 and TRBJ1-3 provide the parts outside the CDR3, is ETGVTQSPTHLIKTRGQQVTLRCSSQSGHNTVSWYQQALGQGPQFIFQYYREEENGRGNFPPRFSGLQFPNYSSELNVNALELDDSALYLCASSLDVGGGNTIYFGEGSWLTVV.

The V gene is TRBV2, the J gene TRBJ2-3; 12 positions match TRBD2. CDR3 size: 16 residues. Germline CDR1 SNHLY, CDR2 FYNNEI. The J segment lost 2 bases and the V segment lost 1 base, leaving 1 base of the junction unmatched. The CDR3 DNA is TGTGCCAGCAGTGAAGGACTAGCGGGAGACACAGATACGCAGTATTTT. The encoded protein is CASSEGLAGDTDTQYF.

The chain's CDR3 is CASSSPTSGTGRLYEQYF. DNA for the CDR3: TGTGCCAGCAGCTCACCGACTAGCGGGACAGGAAGGCTTTACGAGCAGTACTTC. The gene calls are TRBV7-2 and TRBJ2-7; TRBD2 matches 11 bases. The CDR3 runs to 18 residues. Germline V CDR1 and CDR2: SGHTA, FQGNSA. The J segment lost 4 bases and the V segment lost 4 bases, leaving 15 bases of the junction unmatched.

This sequence joins TRBV5-4 and TRBJ2-3; D is perhaps TRBD1 (5 bases). The V gene lost 3 bases and the J gene lost 0 bases, with 8 bases spanning the gap. Germline CDR1 is SGHNT and CDR2 is YYREEE (reference sequence). This CDR3 is 14 amino acids long. The CDR3 spells CASSWGSSTDTQYF. The CDR3 DNA is TGTGCCAGCAGCTGGGGCAGTAGCACAGATACGCAGTATTTT.

The chain carries TRBV10-2 and TRBJ2-7; 10 bases line up with TRBD2. This CDR3 is 14 amino acids long. The J segment lost 2 bases and the V segment lost 6 bases, leaving 4 bases of the junction unmatched. Germline V gene data show CDR1 as WSHSY and CDR2 as SAAADI. CDR3 protein: CASRSGTSAYEQYF. DNA of the CDR3: TGCGCCAGCAGGTCCGGGACTAGCGCCTACGAGCAGTACTTC.

This sequence joins TRBV29-1 and TRBJ1-1; tentatively, D is TRBD1 (6 bases). From germline, CDR1 is SQVTM and CDR2 ANQGSEA. The CDR3 length is 12 residues. Between the trimmed V and J ends, which lost 7 bases and 4 bases, there was a span of 13 bases. The chain's CDR3 is CSAPLGGTEAFF. The CDR3 nucleotides read TGCAGCGCGCCCTTAGGGGGCACTGAAGCTTTCTTT.

The V and J genes are TRBV7-2 and TRBJ2-5; TRBD2 matches at 12 bases. The CDR3 spans 16 residues. Germline V CDR1 and CDR2: SGHTA, FQGNSA. With 5 bases clipped from V and 2 bases from J, the junction kept 6 bases outside the gene matches. CDR3 sequence (DNA): TGTGCCAGCAGCCCAATAGGACTAGCGGGACAAGAGACCCAGTACTTC. It is translated as CASSPIGLAGQETQYF.

This clone was picked up one time. The CDR3 loop is CASGGGSGSLNEQYF. As DNA, the CDR3 is TGTGCTAGTGGGGGGGGTAGCGGGAGCCTAAACGAGCAGTACTTC. The chain combines TRBV12-5 with TRBJ2-7; 9 positions agree with TRBD2. Germline CDR1 reads LGHNT; CDR2 reads FRNRAP. The CDR3 totals 15 residues. Trimming took 6 bases from V and 5 from J; bases not matched to a gene: 11.

V is TRBV12-5 and J is TRBJ2-1, with D perhaps matching TRBD2 (6 bases). Deletions cut 3 bases from V and 1 base from J, with 13 bases between. The germline CDR1 and CDR2 sequences are LGHNT and FRNRAP. The CDR3 consists of 16 residues. The CDR3 coding sequence is TGTGCTAGTGGTTTTGGGGTGGGAGGATCCTACAATGAGCAGTTCTTC. Protein product: CASGFGVGGSYNEQFF.

This chain joins TRBV19 and TRBJ1-2; the D is unclear. V lost 3 bases to trimming and J lost 6 bases, with 14 bases between them. Germline V lookup: CDR1 LNHDA, CDR2 SQIVND (reference sequence). The CDR3 has 14 amino acids. The DNA of the CDR3 is TGTGCCAGTAGTATTGCTGGGCTCTCGAATGGCTACACCTTC. The encoded protein is CASSIAGLSNGYTF.

The chain links TRBV7-9 to TRBJ2-1; 8 nucleotides agree with TRBD1. The ends lost 5 bases at V and 1 base at J; junction bases unmatched: 10. CDR3 length: 17 amino acids. Germline V gene data show CDR1 as SEHNR and CDR2 as FQNEAQ (reference sequence). The CDR3 coding sequence is TGTGCCAGCAGCCCCCGACAGGGGTTGAGGTCCTACAATGAGCAGTTCTTC. Protein: CASSPRQGLRSYNEQFF.

The rearrangement joins TRBV4-1 to TRBJ2-7, with TRBD2 matching 7 bases. The CDR3 extends over 14 amino acids. Losses at the gene ends were 4 bases for V and 0 bases for J; bases not matched to a gene: 3. The germline V gene has CDR1 MGHRA and CDR2 YSYEKL. This CDR3 is CASSRSGNSYEQYF. In DNA, the CDR3 is TGCGCCAGCAGCCGCAGCGGGAACTCCTACGAGCAGTACTTC.

This clone showed up just a few times. For the CDR3, the DNA is TGTGCCAGCAGTAGGGGGAACACTGAAGCTTTCTTT. It translates to CASSRGNTEAFF. V is TRBV6-5 and J is TRBJ1-1; D is possibly TRBD1 (5 bases). The CDR3 spans 12 residues. CDR1 MNHEY and CDR2 SVGAGI come from the germline V gene. Trimming shortened V by 5 bases and J by 1 base, and 5 bases separated the two germline ends.

This chain links TRBV6-5 with TRBJ1-2; D gene unclear. V was trimmed by 2 bases and J by 3 bases, leaving 13 bases between them. Germline assignment: CDR1 MNHEY and CDR2 SVGAGI. CDR3 size: 15 residues. The CDR3, as DNA: TGTGCCAGCAGTTACAGTGAGGAGGCGTACTATGGCTACACCTTC. Amino acids: CASSYSEEAYYGYTF.

The rearrangement uses TRBV9 and TRBJ1-1, with D perhaps matching TRBD1 (5 bases). The ends were cut back, 4 bases at V and 4 bases at J, with 11 bases in the middle. In germline, CDR1 is SGDLS, CDR2 YYNGEE. The CDR3 totals 13 residues. The DNA of the CDR3 is TGTGCCAGCAGCTCCCCGGGGGGCACTGAAGCTTTCTTT. Protein product: CASSSPGGTEAFF.

A single count supports this clone. The V gene is TRBV7-6, the J gene TRBJ2-1; D is possibly TRBD2 (6 bases). The CDR3 sequence is 13 residues long. The germline CDR1 and CDR2 sequences are SGHVS and FNYEAQ. The V end lost 5 bases, the J end lost 9 bases, and 14 bases lay between the germline ends. The CDR3 loop reads CASSITSQGEQFF. The DNA of the CDR3 is TGTGCCAGCAGCATTACTAGCCAGGGTGAGCAGTTCTTC.

The chain employs TRBV5-4 and TRBJ2-1; 12 bases are shared with TRBD2. This CDR3 region has 20 residues. CDR1 is SGHNT, CDR2 YYREEE, per germline (reference sequence). V was pared by 1 base and J by 5 bases, with 16 bases of the junction left unmatched. DNA for the CDR3: TGTGCCAGCAGCTTGCCGGCTAGCGGGAGGGCCACAACCGGCCACAATGAGCAGTTCTTC. Translating gives CASSLPASGRATTGHNEQFF. The full variable domain, its missing parts supplied by reference TRBV5-4 and TRBJ2-1, is ETGVTQSPTHLIKTRGQQVTLRCSSQSGHNTVSWYQQALGQGPQFIFQYYREEENGRGNFPPRFSGLQFPNYSSELNVNALELDDSALYLCASSLPASGRATTGHNEQFFGPGTRLTVL.

J is TRBJ1-1 and V is TRBV19, with D possibly TRBD1 on 6 matching bases. CDR3 length: 14 amino acids. Trimming removed 9 bases from V and 0 bases from J, with 14 bases in between. Per germline, CDR1 LNHDA and CDR2 SQIVND (reference sequence). Here the CDR3 reads CASHLQGVNTEAFF. The CDR3 DNA follows: TGTGCCAGCCACCTACAGGGAGTGAACACTGAAGCTTTCTTT.

This chain connects TRBV28 to TRBJ1-4; 7 nucleotides match TRBD1. The V segment lost 9 bases and the J segment 6 bases; nucleotides outside the gene matches: 10. From germline, CDR1 is MDHEN and CDR2 SYDVKM. The CDR3 loop spans 14 amino acids. The CDR3 bases are TGTGCCAGTTTTGCCGGGACAGAAGATGAAAAACTGTTTTTT. Encoded protein: CASFAGTEDEKLFF.

The chain joins TRBV5-1 to TRBJ2-2, with 8 bases matching TRBD2. The CDR3 totals 14 residues. The V and J ends lost 2 bases and 7 bases, in that order; junction bases with no gene match: 4. Per germline, CDR1 SGHRS and CDR2 YFSETQ. This CDR3 is CASSFRAGDGELFF. In nucleotides, the CDR3 is TGCGCCAGCAGCTTTCGAGCGGGAGACGGGGAGCTGTTTTTT.